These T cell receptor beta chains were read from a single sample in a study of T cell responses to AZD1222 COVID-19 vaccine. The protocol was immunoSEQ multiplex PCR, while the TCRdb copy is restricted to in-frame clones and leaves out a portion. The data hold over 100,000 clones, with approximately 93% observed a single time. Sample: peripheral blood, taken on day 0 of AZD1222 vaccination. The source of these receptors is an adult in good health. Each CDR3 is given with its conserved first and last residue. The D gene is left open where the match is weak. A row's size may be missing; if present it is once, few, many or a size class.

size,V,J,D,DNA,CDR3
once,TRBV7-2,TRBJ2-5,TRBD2,TGTGCCAGCAGCCCAGGACTAGCGGGGGGGACGACCCAGTACTTC,CASSPGLAGGTTQYF
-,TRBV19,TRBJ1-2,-,TGTGCCAGTAGTATCTGGGCGGACGGAACAAGTAACTATGGCTACACCTTC,CASSIWADGTSNYGYTF
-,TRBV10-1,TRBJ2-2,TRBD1,TGCGCCAGCAGAAAAACCGGGACAGCAGACACCGGGGAGCTGTTTTTT,CASRKTGTADTGELFF
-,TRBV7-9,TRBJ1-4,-,TGTGCCAGCAGCCCCGGGGGAACTAATGAAAAACTGTTTTTT,CASSPGGTNEKLFF
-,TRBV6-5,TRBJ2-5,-,TGTGCCAGCAGTTACTCGGAATTGTACTACCAAGAGACCCAGTACTTC,CASSYSELYYQETQYF
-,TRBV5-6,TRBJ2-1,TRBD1,TGTGCCAGCAGCTTGGGTACAGGGGCTCTTAGGGATGAGCAGTTCTTC,CASSLGTGALRDEQFF
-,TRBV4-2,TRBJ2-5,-,TGTGCCAGCAGCCAAACCCCAAAGGGATGGGAGACCCAGTACTTC,CASSQTPKGWETQYF
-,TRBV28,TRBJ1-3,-,TGTGCCAGCAGTTTATGGAGGGAGATCTCTGGAAACACCATATATTTT,CASSLWREISGNTIYF
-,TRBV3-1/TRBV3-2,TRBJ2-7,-,TGTGCCAGCAGCCAAGGGGCTTCTTTCGGTGCGAGCTCCTACGAGCAGTACTTC,CASSQGASFGASSYEQYF
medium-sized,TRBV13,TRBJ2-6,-,TGTGCCAGCAGGAGAAGAGGGGATGGGAAATCTGGGGCCAACGTCCTGACTTTC,CASRRRGDGKSGANVLTF
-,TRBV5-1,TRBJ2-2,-,TGCGCCAGCAGCTTGAGGGGGGCCGGGGAGCTGTTTTTT,CASSLRGAGELFF
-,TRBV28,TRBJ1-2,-,TGTGCCAGCATCCCCCCCGGGGCCTATGGCTACACCTTC,CASIPPGAYGYTF
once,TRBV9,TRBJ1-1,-,TGTGCCAGCAGCCTCTCGGGACGCGACACTGAAGCTTTCTTT,CASSLSGRDTEAFF
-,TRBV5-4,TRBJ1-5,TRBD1,TGTGCCAGCAGCTCTGGGGACAGGCCGAATCAGCCCCAGCATTTT,CASSSGDRPNQPQHF
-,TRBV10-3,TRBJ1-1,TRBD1,TGTGCCATCAGTGAGGCGGGACAGATCACTGAAGCTTTCTTT,CAISEAGQITEAFF
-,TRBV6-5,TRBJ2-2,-,TGTGCCAGCAGGCAGGGACGGACGAACACCGGGGAGCTGTTTTTT,CASRQGRTNTGELFF
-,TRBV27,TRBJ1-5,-,TGTGCCAGCAGTTTATCAGGATTAAGCAATCAGCCCCAGCATTTT,CASSLSGLSNQPQHF
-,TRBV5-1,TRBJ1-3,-,TGCGCCAGCAGCTTGAGGCCCGGGGGAAACACCATATATTTT,CASSLRPGGNTIYF
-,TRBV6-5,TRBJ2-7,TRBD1,TGTGCCAGCAGTTCCTGGGACAGGGGAAACGAGCAGTACTTC,CASSSWDRGNEQYF
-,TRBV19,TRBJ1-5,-,TGTGCCAGTATGGAGGCGAATAGCAATCAGCCCCAGCATTTT,CASMEANSNQPQHF
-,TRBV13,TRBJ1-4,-,TGTGCCAGCAGCAGCAGAAAAACTAATGAAAAACTGTTTTTT,CASSSRKTNEKLFF
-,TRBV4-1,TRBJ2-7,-,TGCGCCAGCAGCCAAGTTTCAGGGTCCTACGAGCAGTACTTC,CASSQVSGSYEQYF
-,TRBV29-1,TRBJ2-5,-,TGCAGCGTTGTATGGGCAATTCAAGAGACCCAGTACTTC,CSVVWAIQETQYF
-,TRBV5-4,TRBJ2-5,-,TGTGCCAGCAGCTTGAATCTGAGATCTGGGGGAGAGACCCAGTACTTC,CASSLNLRSGGETQYF
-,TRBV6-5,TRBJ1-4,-,TGTGCCAGCAAGGCGGGATTAGGGAATGAAAAACTGTTTTTT,CASKAGLGNEKLFF